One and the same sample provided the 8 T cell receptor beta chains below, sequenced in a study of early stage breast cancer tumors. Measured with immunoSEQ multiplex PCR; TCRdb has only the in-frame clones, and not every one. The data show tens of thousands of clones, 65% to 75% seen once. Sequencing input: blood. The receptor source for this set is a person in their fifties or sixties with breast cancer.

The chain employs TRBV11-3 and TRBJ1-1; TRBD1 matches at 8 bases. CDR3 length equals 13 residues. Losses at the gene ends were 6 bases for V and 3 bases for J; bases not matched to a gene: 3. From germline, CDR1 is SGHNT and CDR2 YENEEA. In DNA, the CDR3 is TGTGCCAGCAGTACGACAGGGGACACTGAAGCTTTCTTT. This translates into CASSTTGDTEAFF.

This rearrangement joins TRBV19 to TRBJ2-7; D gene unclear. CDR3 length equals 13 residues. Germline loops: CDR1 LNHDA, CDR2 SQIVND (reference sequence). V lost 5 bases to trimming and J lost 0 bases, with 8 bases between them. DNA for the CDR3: TGTGCCAGTAGTCTATGGGACTCCTACGAGCAGTACTTC. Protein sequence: CASSLWDSYEQYF.

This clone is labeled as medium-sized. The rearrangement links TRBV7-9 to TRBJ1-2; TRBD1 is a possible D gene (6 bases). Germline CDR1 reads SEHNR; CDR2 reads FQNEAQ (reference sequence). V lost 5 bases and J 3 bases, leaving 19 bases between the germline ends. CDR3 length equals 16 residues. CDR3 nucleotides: TGTGCCAGCAGCGGCTCCCCACAGGGATGGTACTATGGCTACACCTTC. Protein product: CASSGSPQGWYYGYTF.

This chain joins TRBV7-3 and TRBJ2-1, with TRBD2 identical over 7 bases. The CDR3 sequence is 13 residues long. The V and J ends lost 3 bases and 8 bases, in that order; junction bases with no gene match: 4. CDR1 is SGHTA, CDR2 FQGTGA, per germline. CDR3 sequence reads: CASSFGGGYEQFF. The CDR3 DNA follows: TGTGCCAGCAGCTTCGGGGGAGGGTATGAGCAGTTCTTC.

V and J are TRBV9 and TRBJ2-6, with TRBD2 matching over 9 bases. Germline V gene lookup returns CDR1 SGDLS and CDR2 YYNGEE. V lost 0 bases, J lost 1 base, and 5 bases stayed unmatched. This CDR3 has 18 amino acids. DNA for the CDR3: TGTGCCAGCAGCGTAGGTACTGCGGGAGGGTCTGGGGCCAACGTCCTGACTTTC. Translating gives CASSVGTAGGSGANVLTF.

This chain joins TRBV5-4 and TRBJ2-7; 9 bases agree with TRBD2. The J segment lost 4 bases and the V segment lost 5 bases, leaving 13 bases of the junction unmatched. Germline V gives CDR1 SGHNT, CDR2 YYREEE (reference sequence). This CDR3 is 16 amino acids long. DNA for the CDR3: TGTGCCAGCAGTCCAGGCGGTAGCGGGAGTAGATACGAGCAGTACTTC. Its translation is CASSPGGSGSRYEQYF.

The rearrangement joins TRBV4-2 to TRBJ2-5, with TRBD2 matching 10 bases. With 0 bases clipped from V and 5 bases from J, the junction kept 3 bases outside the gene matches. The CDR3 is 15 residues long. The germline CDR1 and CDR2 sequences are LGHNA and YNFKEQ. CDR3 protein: CASSQDLAGVETQYF. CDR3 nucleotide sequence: TGTGCCAGCAGCCAAGATCTAGCGGGAGTTGAGACCCAGTACTTC.

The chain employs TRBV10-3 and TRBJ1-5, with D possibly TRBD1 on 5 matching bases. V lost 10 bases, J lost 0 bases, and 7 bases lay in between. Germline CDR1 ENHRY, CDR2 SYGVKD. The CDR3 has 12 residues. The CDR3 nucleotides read TGTGCCAGTCAGGGTAGCAATCAGCCCCAGCATTTT. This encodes CASQGSNQPQHF.